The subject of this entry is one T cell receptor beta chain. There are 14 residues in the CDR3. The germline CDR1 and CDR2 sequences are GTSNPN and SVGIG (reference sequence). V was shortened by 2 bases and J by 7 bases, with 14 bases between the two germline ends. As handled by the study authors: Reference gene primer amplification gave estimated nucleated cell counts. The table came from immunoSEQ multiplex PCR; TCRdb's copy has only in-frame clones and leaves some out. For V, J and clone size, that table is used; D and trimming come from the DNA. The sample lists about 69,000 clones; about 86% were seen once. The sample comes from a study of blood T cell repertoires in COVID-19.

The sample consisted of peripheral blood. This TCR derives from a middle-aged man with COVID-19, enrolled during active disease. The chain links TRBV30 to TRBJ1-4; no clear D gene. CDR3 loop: CAWSPGRGLEKLFF. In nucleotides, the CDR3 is TGTGCCTGGAGTCCCGGGAGAGGTCTTGAAAAACTGTTTTTT.